This T cell receptor beta chain was retrieved from a study of T cell repertoires in cytomegalovirus infection. The table lists this clonotype with a few counts. Its antigen is currently unknown. TCRdb processed the reads anew with MiXCR; each CDR3 protein has one entry. The data show about 340,000 distinct CDR3 sequences, with about 28% seen just once and 15% to 25% held by the top ten. Germline V gene sequence: CDR1 MNHEY, CDR2 SVGEGT. Trimming pared 2 bases from V and 1 base from J, leaving 15 bases between. The CDR3 spans 17 residues. Sequenced material: cultured PBMCs, taken from culture after CMV antigen stimulation. This chain links TRBV6-2 or TRBV6-3 with TRBJ2-1; D not resolved. This sequence originates from a human donor in good health (CMV status not recorded). Some clones in this sample may be carry-over from other donors' samples. DNA of the CDR3: TGTGCCAGCAGTTACCCTACTGGGCGGCTGTCCTACAATGAGCAGTTCTTC. Protein: CASSYPTGRLSYNEQFF.